This T cell receptor (beta chain) is drawn from a study of blood T cell repertoires in COVID-19. Background on the study: From the United States, Italy and Spain came samples of acute and convalescent COVID-19. Nucleic acid was either cDNA or gDNA, and it came from T cells, B-cell-depleted T cells, or PBMCs.

How the authors handled the data: Reference gene primer amplification gave estimated nucleated cell counts. Measured with immunoSEQ multiplex PCR; TCRdb has only the in-frame clones, and not every one. Clonal size and the V and J genes are those of that table, whereas D and trimming came from the DNA. There are approximately 150,000 clones in the sample; about 82% occur only once, and roughly 8.8% lies in the top ten. A Seattle source enrolled patients during active infection and followed them longitudinally. The germline V and J ends were trimmed by 8 bases and 5 bases, with 12 bases remaining between them. The CDR3 consists of 13 residues. The germline V gene encodes CDR1 SNHLY and CDR2 FYNNEI.

The source material was peripheral blood. The TCR comes from an elderly woman with COVID-19, enrolled during active disease. V is TRBV2 and J is TRBJ2-2; TRBD1 might be the D (6 bases). CDR3 sequence: CASSQGWTGELFF. CDR3 DNA: TGTGCCAGCTCACAGGGATGGACCGGGGAGCTGTTTTTT.